Below, 14 T cell receptor beta chains from the same sample are listed, as sequenced in a study of shared clonotypes between healthy human individuals. Positive CCR7 selection of CD45RO-negative cells yielded the naive CD8 cells, and terminally differentiated effector memory CD45RA+ cells were excluded. Profiling relied on immunoSEQ multiplex PCR, and the TCRdb table lists in-frame clones only, not all of them. The data hold more than 2 million clones, with roughly 93% observed a single time. The sequencing input was naive CD8+ T cells from PBMCs. All receptors come from a man aged 18 to 35 in good health. Some clones in this sample may be carry-over from other donors' samples.

On this clone itself: Other DNA sequences of this sample code for an identical CDR3. The chain couples TRBV6-5 to TRBJ1-2; no clear D gene. The V gene's germline CDR1 is MNHEY and CDR2 SVGAGI. The CDR3 consists of 12 residues. V lost 5 bases to trimming and J lost 2 bases, with 6 bases between them. The DNA of the CDR3 is TGTGCCAGCAGTAGTCAGAACTATGGCTACACCTTC. Its protein is CASSSQNYGYTF.

In nucleotides, the CDR3 is TGTGCCAGCAGACCGGGACAGGGGGTTGGCGAGCAGTACTTC. It codes for CASRPGQGVGEQYF. J is TRBJ2-7 and V is TRBV2, with TRBD1 matching over 11 bases. The germline gives CDR1 SNHLY, CDR2 FYNNEI. The junction had 7 bases not matched to a gene; V was cut back by 6 bases and J by 6 bases. This CDR3 has 14 amino acids.

The gene calls are TRBV20-1 and TRBJ1-2; D ambiguous. Germline values: CDR1 DFQATT, CDR2 SNEGSKA (reference sequence). This CDR3 spans 11 amino acids. Trimming removed 5 bases from V and 7 bases from J, with 11 bases in between. The CDR3 DNA follows: TGCAGTGCTCCCACACCGTTTGGCTACACCTTC. It is translated as CSAPTPFGYTF.

V gene TRBV5-1 combines with J gene TRBJ2-7; tentative D call: TRBD1 (6 bases). This CDR3 has 14 amino acids. Germline loops: CDR1 SGHRS, CDR2 YFSETQ. V lost 4 bases and J lost 5, with 16 bases in between. The CDR3, as DNA: TGCGCCAGCAGCATTCGACAGGTTCGCGACGAGCAGTACTTC. It encodes CASSIRQVRDEQYF. The entire variable domain, with the rest obtained from reference TRBV5-1 and TRBJ2-7, is as follows: KAGVTQTPRYLIKTRGQQVTLSCSPISGHRSVSWYQQTPGQGLQFLFEYFSETQRNKGNFPGRFSGRQFSNSRSEMNVSTLELGDSALYLCASSIRQVRDEQYFGPGTRLTVT.

For this clone: Other DNA sequences in this specimen translate into the identical CDR3. The chain carries TRBV7-9 and TRBJ2-7; D perhaps matches TRBD1 (5 bases). The V gene's germline CDR1 is SEHNR and CDR2 FQNEAQ (reference sequence). The length of the CDR3 is 12 residues. V lost 4 bases and J lost 5, with 9 bases in between. The CDR3 nucleotides are TGTGCCAGCAGCTCCGACAGCGACGAGCAGTACTTC. Residues: CASSSDSDEQYF.

This CDR3 is CASSPLDPIRYEQYF. Here the CDR3 DNA reads TGTGCCAGCAGTCCCTTGGATCCTATACGCTACGAGCAGTACTTC. J is TRBJ2-7 and V is TRBV28, with no clear D. The CDR3 runs 15 residues. The V gene's germline CDR1 is MDHEN and CDR2 SYDVKM. Deletions cut 5 bases from V and 3 bases from J, with 17 bases between.

Remarks on this clone: Other nucleotide sequences in the sample specify the same CDR3. V usage is TRBV29-1 and J usage is TRBJ2-1; D not certain. This CDR3 region has 12 residues. With 3 bases removed from V and 4 bases from J, the gap between germline ends came to 7 bases. Germline CDR1 reads SQVTM; CDR2 reads ANQGSEA. CDR3 residues: CSVEVRYNEQFF. The CDR3 coding sequence is TGCAGCGTTGAGGTTAGGTACAATGAGCAGTTCTTC.

The chain couples TRBV2 to TRBJ2-6, with D perhaps matching TRBD1 (5 bases). The germline V gene has CDR1 SNHLY and CDR2 FYNNEI. The CDR3 is 15 residues long. Trimming shortened V by 2 bases and J by 1 base, and 6 bases separated the two germline ends. The CDR3 sequence: CASSEYRSGANVLTF. The CDR3 nucleotides read TGTGCCAGCAGTGAATACAGGTCTGGGGCCAACGTCCTGACTTTC.

The CDR3 DNA follows: TGTGCCAGCAGTTCACGACAACCCAAGGAGTCCGGGGCCAACGTCCTGACTTTC. It encodes CASSSRQPKESGANVLTF. The J gene is TRBJ2-6, the V gene TRBV27, with no clear D. The ends were cut back, 4 bases at V and 4 bases at J, with 20 bases in the middle. The CDR3 runs 18 residues. CDR1 and CDR2 (germline): MNHEY, SMNVEV (reference sequence).

The V and J genes are TRBV28 and TRBJ1-5; D gene ambiguous. This CDR3 contains 17 residues. Trimming removed 4 bases at V and 0 bases at J, with 16 bases between. Per germline, CDR1 MDHEN and CDR2 SYDVKM. As DNA, the CDR3 is TGTGCCAGCAGTTCCCCGTTAGGTTTTTATAGCAATCAGCCCCAGCATTTT. It is translated as CASSSPLGFYSNQPQHF.

The table lists this clone with a count of one. The chain uses TRBV5-4 and TRBJ2-6, with 11 bases aligning to TRBD1. The V segment lost 3 bases and the J segment 2 bases; nucleotides outside the gene matches: 10. The CDR3 loop spans 19 amino acids. The germline gives CDR1 SGHNT, CDR2 YYREEE (reference sequence). CDR3 in DNA: TGTGCCAGCAGCTACCTCGGACAGGGGGCGCCCACTGGGGCCAACGTCCTGACTTTC. The encoded protein is CASSYLGQGAPTGANVLTF.

On this clone: The same CDR3 can be traced to other DNA sequences in this sample. This chain joins TRBV5-1 and TRBJ2-7, with 10 bases fitting TRBD1. The CDR3 runs 15 residues. V was clipped by 0 bases and J by 2 bases; unmatched bases: 2. The V gene's germline CDR1 is SGHRS and CDR2 YFSETQ. The CDR3 loop reads CASSLGDRGPYEQYF. CDR3 DNA sequence: TGCGCCAGCAGCTTGGGGGACAGGGGCCCCTACGAGCAGTACTTC.

J is TRBJ2-5 and V is TRBV7-6, with 8 bases that match TRBD2. The trim removed 6 bases at V and 5 bases at J, leaving 11 bases unmatched. CDR1 and CDR2 from the germline V gene are SGHVS and FNYEAQ. There are 15 residues in the CDR3. The DNA for the CDR3 is TGTGCCAGCAGTAAAGCGGGGGTTTTTCGGGAGACCCAGTACTTC. This gives the protein CASSKAGVFRETQYF.

This sequence joins TRBV7-9 and TRBJ2-7; D might be TRBD1 or TRBD2, each matching 5 bases. Trimming stripped 4 bases from V and 5 bases from J, with 18 bases between. The CDR3 consists of 15 residues. Germline V lookup: CDR1 SEHNR, CDR2 FQNEAQ (reference sequence). The CDR3 here is CASSSRDGGRNEQYF. The CDR3 DNA sequence: TGTGCCAGCAGCTCGAGGGACGGCGGAAGGAACGAGCAGTACTTC.